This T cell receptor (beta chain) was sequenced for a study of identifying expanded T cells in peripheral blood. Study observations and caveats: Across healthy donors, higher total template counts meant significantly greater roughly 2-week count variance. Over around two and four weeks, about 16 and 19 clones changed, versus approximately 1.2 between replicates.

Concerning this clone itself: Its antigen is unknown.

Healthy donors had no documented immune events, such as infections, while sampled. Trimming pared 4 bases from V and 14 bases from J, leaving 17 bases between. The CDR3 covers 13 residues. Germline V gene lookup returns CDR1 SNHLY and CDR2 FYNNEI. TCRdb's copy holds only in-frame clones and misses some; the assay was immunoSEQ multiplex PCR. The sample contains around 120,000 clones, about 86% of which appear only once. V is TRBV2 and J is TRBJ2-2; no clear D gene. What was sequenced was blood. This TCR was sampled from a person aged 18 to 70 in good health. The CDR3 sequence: CASSAGSPFGLFF. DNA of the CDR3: TGTGCCAGCAGTGCTGGCTCCCCCTTTGGACTGTTTTTT.